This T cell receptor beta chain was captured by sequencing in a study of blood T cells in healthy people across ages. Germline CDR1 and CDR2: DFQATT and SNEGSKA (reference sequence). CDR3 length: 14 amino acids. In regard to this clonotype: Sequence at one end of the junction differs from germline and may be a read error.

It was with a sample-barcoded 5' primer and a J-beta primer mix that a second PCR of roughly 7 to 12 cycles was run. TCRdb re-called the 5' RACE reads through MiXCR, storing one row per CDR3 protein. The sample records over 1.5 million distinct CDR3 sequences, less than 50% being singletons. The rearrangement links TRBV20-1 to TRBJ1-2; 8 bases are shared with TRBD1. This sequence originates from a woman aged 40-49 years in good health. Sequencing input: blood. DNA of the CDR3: TGCAGTGCGAGAGCTTCGGACAGGGAGAATGGCTACACCTTC. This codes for CSARASDRENGYTF.